This TCR beta chain comes out of a study of CD8 T cells in Susac syndrome. An input of roughly 0.45 to 1 ug of RNA was subjected to reverse transcription using random hexamers. Across 54 Vbeta and 13 Jbeta, TCR beta CDR3 was amplified with immunoSEQ multiplex PCR. Each CDR3 protein is one row after TCRdb ran MiXCR on the immunoSEQ multiplex PCR reads. The sample consists of about 150,000 distinct CDR3 sequences, nearly 97% of them appearing once. The TCR originated in a human donor with multiple sclerosis. Sequenced sample: CD8+ T cells from PBMCs.

CDR3 coding DNA: TGTGCCAGCAAACTTGGGGTAACTAACTATGGCTACACCTTC. Its translation: CASKLGVTNYGYTF. The V gene is TRBV2, the J gene TRBJ1-2, with no clear D. CDR3 size: 14 residues. Per the germline V gene, CDR1 is SNHLY and CDR2 is FYNNEI. V lost 7 bases and J lost 0, with 12 bases in between.